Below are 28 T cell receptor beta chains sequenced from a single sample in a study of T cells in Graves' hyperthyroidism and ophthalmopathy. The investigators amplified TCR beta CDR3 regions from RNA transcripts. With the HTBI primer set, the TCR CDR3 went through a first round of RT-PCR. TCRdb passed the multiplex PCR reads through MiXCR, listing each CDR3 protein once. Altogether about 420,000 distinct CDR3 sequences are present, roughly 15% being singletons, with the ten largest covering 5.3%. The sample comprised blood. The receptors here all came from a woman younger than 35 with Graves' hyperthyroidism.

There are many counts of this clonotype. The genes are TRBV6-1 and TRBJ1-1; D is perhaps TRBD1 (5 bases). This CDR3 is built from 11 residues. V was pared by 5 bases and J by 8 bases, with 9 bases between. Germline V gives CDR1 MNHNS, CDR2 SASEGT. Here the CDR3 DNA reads TGTGCCAGCAGTCGGGACCTCGAAGCTTTCTTT. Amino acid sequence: CASSRDLEAFF.

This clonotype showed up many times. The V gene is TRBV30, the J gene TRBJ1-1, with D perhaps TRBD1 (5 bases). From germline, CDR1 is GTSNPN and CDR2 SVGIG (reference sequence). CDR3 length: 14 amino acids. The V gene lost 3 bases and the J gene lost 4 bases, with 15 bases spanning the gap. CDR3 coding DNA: TGTGCCTGGAGGAGCAGGGAGTCGCTCACTGAAGCTTTCTTT. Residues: CAWRSRESLTEAFF.

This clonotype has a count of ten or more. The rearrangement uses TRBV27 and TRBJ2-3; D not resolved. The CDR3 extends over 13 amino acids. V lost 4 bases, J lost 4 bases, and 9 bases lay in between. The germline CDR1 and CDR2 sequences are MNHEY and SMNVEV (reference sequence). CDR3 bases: TGTGCCAGCAGTTCGGCTAGGGCAGATACGCAGTATTTT. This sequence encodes CASSSARADTQYF.

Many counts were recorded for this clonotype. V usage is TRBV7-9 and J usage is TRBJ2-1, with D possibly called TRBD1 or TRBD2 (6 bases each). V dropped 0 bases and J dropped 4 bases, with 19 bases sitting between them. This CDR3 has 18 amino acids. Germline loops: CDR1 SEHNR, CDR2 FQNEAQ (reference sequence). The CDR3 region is CASSLARRGAGKYNEQFF. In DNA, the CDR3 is TGTGCCAGCAGCTTAGCGCGGAGGGGGGCAGGAAAATACAATGAGCAGTTCTTC.

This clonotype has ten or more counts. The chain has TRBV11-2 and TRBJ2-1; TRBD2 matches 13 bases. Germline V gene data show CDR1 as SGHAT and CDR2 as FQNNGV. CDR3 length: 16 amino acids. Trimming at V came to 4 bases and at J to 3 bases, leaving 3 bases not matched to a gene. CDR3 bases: TGTGCCAGCAGCTCGTGGACTAGCGGGAGCTACAATGAGCAGTTCTTC. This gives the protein CASSSWTSGSYNEQFF. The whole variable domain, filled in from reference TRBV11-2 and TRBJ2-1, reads EAGVAQSPRYKIIEKRQSVAFWCNPISGHATLYWYQQILGQGPKLLIQFQNNGVVDDSQLPKDRFSAERLKGVDSTLKIQPAKLEDSAVYLCASSSWTSGSYNEQFFGPGTRLTVL.

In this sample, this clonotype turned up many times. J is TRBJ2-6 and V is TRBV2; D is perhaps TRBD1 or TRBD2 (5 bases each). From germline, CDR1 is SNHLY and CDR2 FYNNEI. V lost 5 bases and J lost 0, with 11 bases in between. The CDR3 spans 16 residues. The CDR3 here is CASSWDADSGANVLTF. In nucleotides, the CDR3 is TGTGCCAGCAGTTGGGACGCTGACTCTGGGGCCAACGTCCTGACTTTC. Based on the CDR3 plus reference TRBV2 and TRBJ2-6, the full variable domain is EPEVTQTPSHQVTQMGQEVILRCVPISNHLYFYWYRQILGQKVEFLVSFYNNEISEKSEIFDDQFSVERPDGSNFTLKIRSTKLEDSAMYFCASSWDADSGANVLTFGAGSRLTVL.

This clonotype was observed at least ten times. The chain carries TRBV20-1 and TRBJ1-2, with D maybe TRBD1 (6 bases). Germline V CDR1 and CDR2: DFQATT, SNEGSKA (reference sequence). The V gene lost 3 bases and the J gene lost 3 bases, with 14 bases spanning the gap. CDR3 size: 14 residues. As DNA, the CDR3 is TGCAGTGCTAGGGGCGGGACAACGGACTATGGCTACACCTTC. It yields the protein CSARGGTTDYGYTF.

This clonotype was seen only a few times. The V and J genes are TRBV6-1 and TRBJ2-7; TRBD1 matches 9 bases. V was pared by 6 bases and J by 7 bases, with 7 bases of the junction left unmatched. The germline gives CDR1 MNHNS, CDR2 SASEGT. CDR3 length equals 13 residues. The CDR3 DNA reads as TGTGCCAGCAGCCCCGGGACAGGGTTTGAGCAGTACTTC. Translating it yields CASSPGTGFEQYF.

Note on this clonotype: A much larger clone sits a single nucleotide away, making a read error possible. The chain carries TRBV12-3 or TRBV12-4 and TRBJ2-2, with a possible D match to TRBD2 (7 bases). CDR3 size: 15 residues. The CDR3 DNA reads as TGTGCCAGCAGTTCGGGGGGCGTGCACACCGGGGAGCTGTCTTTT. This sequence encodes CASSSGGVHTGELSF.

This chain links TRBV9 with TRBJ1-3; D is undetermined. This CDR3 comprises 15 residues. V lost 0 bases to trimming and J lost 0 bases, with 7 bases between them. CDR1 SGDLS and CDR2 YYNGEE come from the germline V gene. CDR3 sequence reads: CASSVDGDSGNTIYF. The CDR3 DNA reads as TGTGCCAGCAGCGTAGATGGAGACTCTGGAAACACCATATATTTT.

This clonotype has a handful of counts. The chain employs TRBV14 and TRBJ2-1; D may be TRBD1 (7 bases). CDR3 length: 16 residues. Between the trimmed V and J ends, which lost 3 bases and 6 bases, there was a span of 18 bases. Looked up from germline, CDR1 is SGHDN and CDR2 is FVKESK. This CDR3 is CASSQEQGLGGNEQFF. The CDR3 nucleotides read TGTGCCAGCAGCCAGGAACAGGGGTTGGGGGGCAATGAGCAGTTCTTC.

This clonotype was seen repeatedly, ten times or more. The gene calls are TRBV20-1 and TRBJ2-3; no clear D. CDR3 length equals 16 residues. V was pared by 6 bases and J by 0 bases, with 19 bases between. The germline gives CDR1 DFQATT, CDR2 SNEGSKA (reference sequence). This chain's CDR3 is CSAPIEFKDSTDTQYF. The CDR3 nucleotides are TGCAGTGCGCCTATTGAGTTTAAGGACAGCACAGATACGCAGTATTTT.

CDR3 in amino acids: CASSLAGVGSPLHF. In DNA, the CDR3 is TGTGCCAGCAGCCTAGCAGGGGTAGGGTCACCCCTCCACTTT. The chain recombines TRBV28 with TRBJ1-6, with D perhaps TRBD1 (6 bases). The CDR3 has 14 residues. The V gene lost 6 bases and the J gene lost 10 bases, with 16 bases spanning the gap. Germline CDR1 MDHEN, CDR2 SYDVKM.

The CDR3 nucleotides are TGTGCCAGCAGCCAACAGGGTAGGGATCACGAGCAGTACTTC. Residues: CASSQQGRDHEQYF. The V gene is TRBV28, the J gene TRBJ2-7; D perhaps matches TRBD1 (6 bases). Per the germline V gene, CDR1 is MDHEN and CDR2 is SYDVKM. The CDR3 runs 14 residues. The V gene lost 6 bases and the J gene lost 5 bases, with 17 bases spanning the gap.

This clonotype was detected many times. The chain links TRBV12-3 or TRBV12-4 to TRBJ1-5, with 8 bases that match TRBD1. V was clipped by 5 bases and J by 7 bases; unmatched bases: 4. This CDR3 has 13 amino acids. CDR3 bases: TGTGCCAGCAGTGGACAGGGAGCCCAGCCCCAGCATTTT. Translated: CASSGQGAQPQHF.

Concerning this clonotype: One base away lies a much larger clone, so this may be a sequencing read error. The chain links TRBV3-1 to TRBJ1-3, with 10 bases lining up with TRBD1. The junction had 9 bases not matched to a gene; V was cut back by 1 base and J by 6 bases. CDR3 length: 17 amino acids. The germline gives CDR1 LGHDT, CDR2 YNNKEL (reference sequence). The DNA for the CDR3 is TGTGCCAGCAGCCAAGGTGAGCCCGGGACAGGGGAAAACACCATATATTTT. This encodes CASSQGEPGTGENTIYF.

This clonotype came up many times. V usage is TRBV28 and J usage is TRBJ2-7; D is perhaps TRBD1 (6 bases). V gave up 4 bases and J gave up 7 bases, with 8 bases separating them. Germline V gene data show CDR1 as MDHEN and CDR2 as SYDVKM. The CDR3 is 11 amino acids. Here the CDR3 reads CASSSRGEQYF. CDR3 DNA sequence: TGTGCCAGCAGTTCCAGGGGAGAGCAGTACTTC.

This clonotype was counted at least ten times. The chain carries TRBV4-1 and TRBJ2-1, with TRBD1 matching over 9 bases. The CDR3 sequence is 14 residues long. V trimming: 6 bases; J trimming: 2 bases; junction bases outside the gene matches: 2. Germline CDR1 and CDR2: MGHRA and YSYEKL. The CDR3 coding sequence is TGCGCCAGCAGGGGACAGGGTCCCTACAATGAGCAGTTCTTC. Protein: CASRGQGPYNEQFF.

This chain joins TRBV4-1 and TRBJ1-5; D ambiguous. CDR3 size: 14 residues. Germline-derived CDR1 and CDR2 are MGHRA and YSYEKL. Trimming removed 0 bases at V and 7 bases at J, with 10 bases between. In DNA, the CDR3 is TGCGCCAGCAGCCAAGAAGAGTTCGGGCAGCCCCAGCATTTT. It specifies CASSQEEFGQPQHF.

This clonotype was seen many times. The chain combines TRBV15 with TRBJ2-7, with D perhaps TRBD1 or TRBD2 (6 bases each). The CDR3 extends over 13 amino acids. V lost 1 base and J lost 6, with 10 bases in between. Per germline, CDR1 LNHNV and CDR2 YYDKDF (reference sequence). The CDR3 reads CATSRGGGGEQYF. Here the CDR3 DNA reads TGTGCCACCAGCAGAGGAGGAGGGGGCGAGCAGTACTTC. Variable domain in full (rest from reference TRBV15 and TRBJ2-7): DAMVIQNPRYQVTQFGKPVTLSCSQTLNHNVMYWYQQKSSQAPKLLFHYYDKDFNNEADTPDNFQSRRPNTSFCFLDIRSPGLGDTAMYLCATSRGGGGEQYFGPGTRLTVT.

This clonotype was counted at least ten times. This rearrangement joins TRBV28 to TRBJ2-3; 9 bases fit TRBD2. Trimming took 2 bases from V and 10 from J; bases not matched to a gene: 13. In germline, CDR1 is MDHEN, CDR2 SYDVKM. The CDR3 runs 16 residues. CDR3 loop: CASSLRSGSGISAQYF. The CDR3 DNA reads TGTGCCAGCAGTTTACGTAGCGGGAGTGGGATAAGTGCGCAGTATTTT.

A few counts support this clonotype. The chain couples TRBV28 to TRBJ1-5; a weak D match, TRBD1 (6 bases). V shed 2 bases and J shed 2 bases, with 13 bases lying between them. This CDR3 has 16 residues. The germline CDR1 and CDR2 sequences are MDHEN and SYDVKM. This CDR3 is CASSLPTGMGNQPQHF. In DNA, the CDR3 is TGTGCCAGCAGTTTACCTACAGGGATGGGCAATCAGCCCCAGCATTTT.

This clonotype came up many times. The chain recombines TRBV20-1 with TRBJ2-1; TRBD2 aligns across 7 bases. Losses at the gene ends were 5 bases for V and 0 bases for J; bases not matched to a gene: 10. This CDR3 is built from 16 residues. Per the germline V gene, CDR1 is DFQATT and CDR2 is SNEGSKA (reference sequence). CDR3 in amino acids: CSAPQTSESSYNEQFF. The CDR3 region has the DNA TGCAGTGCTCCTCAAACTAGCGAGAGCTCCTACAATGAGCAGTTCTTC.

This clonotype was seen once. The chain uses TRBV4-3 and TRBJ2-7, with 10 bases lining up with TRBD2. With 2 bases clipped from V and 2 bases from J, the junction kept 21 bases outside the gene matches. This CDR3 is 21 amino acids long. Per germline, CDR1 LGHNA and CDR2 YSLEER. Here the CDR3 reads CASSQYAASGSNWISTYEQYF. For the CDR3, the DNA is TGCGCCAGCAGCCAATACGCGGCTAGCGGGAGTAATTGGATCTCAACCTACGAGCAGTACTTC.

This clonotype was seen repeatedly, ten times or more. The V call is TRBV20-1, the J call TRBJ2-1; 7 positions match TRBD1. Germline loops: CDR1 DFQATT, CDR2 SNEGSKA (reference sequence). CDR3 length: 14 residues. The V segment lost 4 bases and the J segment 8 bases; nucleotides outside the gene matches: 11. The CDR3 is CSATHTTGYHEQFF. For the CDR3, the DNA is TGCAGTGCTACCCATACGACAGGGTACCATGAGCAGTTCTTC.

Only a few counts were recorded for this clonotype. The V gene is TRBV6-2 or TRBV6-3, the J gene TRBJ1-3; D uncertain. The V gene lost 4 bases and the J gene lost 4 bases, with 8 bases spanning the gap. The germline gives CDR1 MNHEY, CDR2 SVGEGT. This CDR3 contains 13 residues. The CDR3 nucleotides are TGTGCCAGCAGTTTGCCACCAGGAAACACCATATATTTT. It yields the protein CASSLPPGNTIYF.

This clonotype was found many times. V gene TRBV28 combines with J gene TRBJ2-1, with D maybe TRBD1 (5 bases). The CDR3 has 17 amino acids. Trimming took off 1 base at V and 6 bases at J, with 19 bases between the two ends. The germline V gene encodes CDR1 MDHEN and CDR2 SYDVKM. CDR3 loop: CASSLSPKIRVRNEQFF. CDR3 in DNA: TGTGCCAGCAGTTTATCTCCAAAGATCAGGGTGCGCAATGAGCAGTTCTTC.

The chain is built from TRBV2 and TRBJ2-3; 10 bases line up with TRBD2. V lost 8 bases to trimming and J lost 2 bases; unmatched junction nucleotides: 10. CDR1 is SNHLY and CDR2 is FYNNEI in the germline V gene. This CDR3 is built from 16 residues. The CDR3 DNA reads TGTGCCAGCGGTCGGACTAGCGGACCGTACACAGATACGCAGTATTTT. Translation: CASGRTSGPYTDTQYF.